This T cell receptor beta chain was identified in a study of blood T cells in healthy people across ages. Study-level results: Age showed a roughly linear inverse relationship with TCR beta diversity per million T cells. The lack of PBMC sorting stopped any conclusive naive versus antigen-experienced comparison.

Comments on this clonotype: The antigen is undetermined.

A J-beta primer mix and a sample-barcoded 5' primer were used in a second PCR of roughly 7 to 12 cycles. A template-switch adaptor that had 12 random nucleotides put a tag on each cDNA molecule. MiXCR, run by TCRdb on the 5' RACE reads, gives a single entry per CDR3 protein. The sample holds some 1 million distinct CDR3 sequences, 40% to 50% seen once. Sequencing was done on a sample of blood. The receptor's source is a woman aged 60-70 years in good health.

CDR3 nucleotides: TGCAGTGCTGGCCACGGGACAGGGAATCAGCCCCAGCATTTT. Translating it yields CSAGHGTGNQPQHF. This rearrangement joins TRBV20-1 to TRBJ1-5; 9 nucleotides line up with TRBD1. Trimming removed 5 bases from V and 4 bases from J; junction bases left unmatched: 6. The CDR3 is 14 residues long. Germline CDR1 and CDR2: DFQATT and SNEGSKA (reference sequence).